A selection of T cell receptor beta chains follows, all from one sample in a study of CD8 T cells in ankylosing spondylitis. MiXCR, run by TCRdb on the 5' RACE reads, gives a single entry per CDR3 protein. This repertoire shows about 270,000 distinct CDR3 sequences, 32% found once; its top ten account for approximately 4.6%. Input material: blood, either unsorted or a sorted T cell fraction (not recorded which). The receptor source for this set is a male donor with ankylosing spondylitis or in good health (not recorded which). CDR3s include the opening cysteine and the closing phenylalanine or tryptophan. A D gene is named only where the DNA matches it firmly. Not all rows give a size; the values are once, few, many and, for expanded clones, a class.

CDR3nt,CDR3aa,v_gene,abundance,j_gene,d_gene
TGTGCCAGCAGTTTAGTGGGCGGGGGCTACACAGATACGCAGTATTTT,CASSLVGGGYTDTQYF,TRBV12-3/TRBV12-4,-,TRBJ2-3,-
TGCAGCGTGTGGCAGGGGAACTATGGCTACACCTTC,CSVWQGNYGYTF,TRBV29-1,few,TRBJ1-2,-
TGTGCCAGCAGTTTTACCAGCGGTCTAGCCAAAAACATTCAGTACTTC,CASSFTSGLAKNIQYF,TRBV12-3/TRBV12-4,few,TRBJ2-4,-
TGCAGTGCAACCGCGACAGGGTGGGGCACAGATACGCAGTATTTT,CSATATGWGTDTQYF,TRBV20-1,-,TRBJ2-3,TRBD1
TGTGCCAGCAGCGTTAGCGGGGGGGAATACAATGAGCAGTTCTTC,CASSVSGGEYNEQFF,TRBV9,-,TRBJ2-1,TRBD2
TGTGCCAGCAGACCAAGGACAGTCTCCTACGAGCAGTACTTC,CASRPRTVSYEQYF,TRBV6-2/TRBV6-3,-,TRBJ2-7,-
TGCAGTCCGATGGGGGGCGACACAGATACGCAGTATTTT,CSPMGGDTDTQYF,TRBV20-1,-,TRBJ2-3,-
TGCAGCGTATTAACCGAGGACAGCAGGAATGAGCAGTTCTTC,CSVLTEDSRNEQFF,TRBV29-1,few,TRBJ2-1,-
TGTGCCATCAGTGGGAAACAGGGAATGGGGACCTACGAGCAGTACTTC,CAISGKQGMGTYEQYF,TRBV10-3,-,TRBJ2-7,-
TGTGCCAGCAGTTACTCGTCAGGACGGCTCTCCTACGAGCAGTACTTC,CASSYSSGRLSYEQYF,TRBV6-5,few,TRBJ2-7,-
TGCGCCAGCAGCTTGCATACGGGACAGGGTGGCGGGGAGCAGTACTTC,CASSLHTGQGGGEQYF,TRBV5-1,-,TRBJ2-7,TRBD1
TGCAGCGTCGGGGGGGGGTCCGGGGAGCTGTTTTTT,CSVGGGSGELFF,TRBV29-1,-,TRBJ2-2,TRBD2
TGCAGTGCTACGGGACTAGCGGGGGACCAAGAGACCCAGTACTTC,CSATGLAGDQETQYF,TRBV20-1,few,TRBJ2-5,TRBD2
TGCAGTGTCCAGGACAGGGCCTATAATTCACCCCTCCACTTT,CSVQDRAYNSPLHF,TRBV20-1,-,TRBJ1-6,TRBD1
TGCAGTGCACATGAAGCTTTCTTT,CSAHEAFF,TRBV20-1,-,TRBJ1-1,-
TGTGCCAGCAGCCCCAGTAGGGTGGGTGTCGAGCAGTACTTC,CASSPSRVGVEQYF,TRBV3-1,few,TRBJ2-7,-